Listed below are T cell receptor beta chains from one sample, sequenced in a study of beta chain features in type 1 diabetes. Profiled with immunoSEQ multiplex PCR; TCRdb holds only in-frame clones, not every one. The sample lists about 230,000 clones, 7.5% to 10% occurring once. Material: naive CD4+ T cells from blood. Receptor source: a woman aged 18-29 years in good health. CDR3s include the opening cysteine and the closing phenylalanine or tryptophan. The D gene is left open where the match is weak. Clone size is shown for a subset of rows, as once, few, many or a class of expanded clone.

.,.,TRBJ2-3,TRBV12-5,CASGLYPFGSSTDTQYF,TGTGCTAGTGGTTTGTATCCCTTTGGCTCTAGCACAGATACGCAGTATTTT
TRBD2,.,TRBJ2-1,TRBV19,CASRRARERREQFF,TGTGCCAGCCGGCGGGCGCGGGAGAGACGGGAGCAGTTCTTC
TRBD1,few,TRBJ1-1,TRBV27,CASSFPQGANTEAFF,TGTGCCAGCAGTTTCCCCCAGGGGGCGAACACTGAAGCTTTCTTT
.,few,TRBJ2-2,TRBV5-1,CASSRRGTGELFF,TGCGCCAGCAGCCGCCGGGGGACCGGGGAGCTGTTTTTT
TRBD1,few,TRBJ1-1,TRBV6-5,CASSTNRGVGEAFF,TGTGCCAGCAGTACTAACAGGGGTGTAGGTGAAGCTTTCTTT
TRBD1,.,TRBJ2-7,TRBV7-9,CASSRQGQVSYEQYF,TGTGCCAGCAGCCGACAGGGACAGGTCTCCTACGAGCAGTACTTC
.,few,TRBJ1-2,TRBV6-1,CASSEKRGSGGYTF,TGTGCCAGCAGTGAAAAACGGGGATCAGGTGGCTACACCTTC
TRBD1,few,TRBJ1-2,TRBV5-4,CASSLDGTTGNGYTF,TGTGCCAGCAGCTTGGACGGGACGACAGGGAATGGCTACACCTTC
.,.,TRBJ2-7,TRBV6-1,CASRGSPDLFYEQYF,TGTGCCAGCAGGGGGTCCCCGGACTTGTTCTACGAGCAGTACTTC
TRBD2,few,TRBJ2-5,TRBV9,CASSVNTGGQETQYF,TGTGCCAGCAGCGTTAATACGGGAGGGCAAGAGACCCAGTACTTC
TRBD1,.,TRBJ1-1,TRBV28,CASSLLGTARYLDTEAFF,TGTGCCAGCAGTTTATTAGGGACAGCCCGGTATTTGGACACTGAAGCTTTCTTT
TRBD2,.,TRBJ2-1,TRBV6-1,CASSEAIFSGRADEQFF,TGTGCCAGCAGTGAAGCGATATTTAGCGGGAGGGCCGATGAGCAGTTCTTC
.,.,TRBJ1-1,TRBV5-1,CASSTDRAEAFF,TGCGCCAGCAGCACTGACAGAGCTGAAGCTTTCTTT
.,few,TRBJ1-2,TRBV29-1,CSAVVEVNYGYTF,TGCAGCGCGGTGGTTGAGGTTAACTATGGCTACACCTTC
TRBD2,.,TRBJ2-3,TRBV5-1,CASSLGGLAGGHTDTQYF,TGCGCCAGCAGCTTGGGCGGACTAGCGGGGGGGCACACAGATACGCAGTATTTT
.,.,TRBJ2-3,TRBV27,CASSLPHTDTQYF,TGTGCCAGCAGTTTACCCCACACAGATACGCAGTATTTT
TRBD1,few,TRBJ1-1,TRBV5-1,CASSWQGGGDTEAFF,TGCGCCAGCAGCTGGCAGGGGGGCGGGGACACTGAAGCTTTCTTT
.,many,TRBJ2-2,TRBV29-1,CSVEGSGTGELFF,TGCAGCGTTGAAGGGTCCGGGACCGGGGAGCTGTTTTTT
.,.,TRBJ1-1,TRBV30,CAWSPALSGITEAFF,TGTGCCTGGAGTCCGGCACTCTCGGGGATCACTGAAGCTTTCTTT
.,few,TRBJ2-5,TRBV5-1,CASSRGQIQETQYF,TGCGCCAGCAGCCGCGGACAGATCCAAGAGACCCAGTACTTC
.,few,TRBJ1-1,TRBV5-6,CASSAQGRDTEAFF,TGTGCCAGCAGCGCCCAAGGGCGGGACACTGAAGCTTTCTTT
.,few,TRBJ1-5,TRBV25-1,CASSDTGNQPQHF,TGTGCCAGCAGTGATACCGGGAATCAGCCCCAGCATTTT
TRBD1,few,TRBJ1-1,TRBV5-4,CASSLDRGQAFF,TGTGCCAGCAGCTTGGACAGGGGGCAAGCTTTCTTT
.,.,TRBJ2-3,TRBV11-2,CASSLATTSTDTQYF,TGTGCCAGCAGCTTAGCGACAACTAGCACAGATACGCAGTATTTT
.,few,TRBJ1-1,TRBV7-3,CASSPGTWGAEAFF,TGTGCCAGCAGCCCTGGGACATGGGGCGCTGAAGCTTTCTTT
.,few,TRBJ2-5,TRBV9,CASSVVSQETQYF,TGTGCCAGCAGCGTCGTGTCCCAAGAGACCCAGTACTTC
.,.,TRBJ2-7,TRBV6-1,CASRTTEYYEQYF,TGTGCCAGCAGAACGACAGAGTACTACGAGCAGTACTTC
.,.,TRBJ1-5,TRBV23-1,CASPGKGGSNQPQHF,TGCGCCAGCCCAGGGAAGGGAGGAAGCAATCAGCCCCAGCATTTT
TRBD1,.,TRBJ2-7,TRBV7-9,CASSFSTGADSYEQYF,TGTGCCAGCAGCTTTAGTACAGGGGCGGATAGCTACGAGCAGTACTTC
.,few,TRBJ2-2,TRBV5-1,CASSFQGDTGELFF,TGCGCCAGCAGTTTTCAGGGCGACACCGGGGAGCTGTTTTTT
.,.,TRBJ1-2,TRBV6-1,CASTKEEIVLGYTF,TGTGCCAGCACCAAAGAGGAGATTGTACTGGGCTACACCTTC